This entry concerns a single TCR beta chain. The data originate from a study of T cells in Graves' hyperthyroidism and ophthalmopathy. Regions amplified from RNA transcripts were the TCR beta CDR3 regions. TCR CDR3 underwent first-round RT-PCR with the HTBI primer set. One entry per CDR3 protein, called by TCRdb with MiXCR from the multiplex PCR reads. This table has 600,000 or so distinct CDR3 sequences, under 20% appearing once. Source material: blood. The receptor was derived from a woman in her twenties or thirties with Graves' hyperthyroidism.

CDR3 region: CASSGGGLQETQYF. The CDR3 DNA reads as TGTGCCAGCAGCGGTGGGGGGCTACAAGAGACCCAGTACTTC. The chain employs TRBV11-2 and TRBJ2-5; either TRBD1 or TRBD2 may fit D (6 bases each). CDR1 SGHAT and CDR2 FQNNGV come from the germline V gene. Trimming took 5 bases from V and 2 from J, leaving 12 bases between them. The CDR3 is 14 residues long.